The rows below give T cell receptor beta chains drawn from one sample of a study of blood T cell repertoires in COVID-19. The protocol was immunoSEQ multiplex PCR, while the TCRdb copy is restricted to in-frame clones and leaves out a portion. Among 30,000 to 40,000 clones listed, roughly 85% were seen once. Sequences were obtained from peripheral blood. All receptors derive from a human donor in a cohort sampled during active COVID-19. CDR3s include the opening cysteine and the closing phenylalanine or tryptophan. Fields, in order: D gene, V gene, clone size, J gene, CDR3 DNA, CDR3 protein. D genes are given only for firm matches. The size of a clone is reported for some rows only, either as once, few or many, or as a class for expanded clones.

d_gene: NA; v_gene: TRBV18; abundance: NA; j_gene: TRBJ2-2; CDR3nt: TGTGCCAGCTCACCAACCCAGGGGAACACCGGGGAGCTGTTTTTT; CDR3aa: CASSPTQGNTGELFF
d_gene: TRBD1; v_gene: TRBV7-9; abundance: NA; j_gene: TRBJ1-4; CDR3nt: TGTGCCAGCAGCTTCTCGACAACTACAGGGGCAACTAATGAAAAACTGTTTTTT; CDR3aa: CASSFSTTTGATNEKLFF
d_gene: TRBD1; v_gene: TRBV7-3; abundance: NA; j_gene: TRBJ2-2; CDR3nt: TGTGCCAGCAGCAAAACCGGGACAGACACCGGGGAGCTGTTTTTT; CDR3aa: CASSKTGTDTGELFF
d_gene: TRBD1; v_gene: TRBV5-1; abundance: NA; j_gene: TRBJ1-4; CDR3nt: TGCGCCAGCAGCCCCGGGACAGGGGACGGGGAAAAACTGTTTTTT; CDR3aa: CASSPGTGDGEKLFF
d_gene: NA; v_gene: TRBV29-1; abundance: once; j_gene: TRBJ2-5; CDR3nt: TGCAGCGTTGAAGCATTGGGGGCCGGAGAGACCCAGTACTTC; CDR3aa: CSVEALGAGETQYF
d_gene: TRBD2; v_gene: TRBV10-3; abundance: NA; j_gene: TRBJ2-3; CDR3nt: TGTGCCATCAGCGACGGGACTAGCGGGGGAGCTGGGAGGGATACGCAGTATTTT; CDR3aa: CAISDGTSGGAGRDTQYF
d_gene: TRBD1; v_gene: TRBV5-1; abundance: NA; j_gene: TRBJ2-3; CDR3nt: TGCGCCAGCAGCTTAAGGGGGCAGGCAGATACGCAGTATTTT; CDR3aa: CASSLRGQADTQYF
d_gene: TRBD2; v_gene: TRBV27; abundance: NA; j_gene: TRBJ2-1; CDR3nt: TGTGCCAGCACCTCTAGCGGGGGCTACAATGAGCAGTTCTTC; CDR3aa: CASTSSGGYNEQFF
d_gene: TRBD2; v_gene: TRBV5-4; abundance: NA; j_gene: TRBJ2-1; CDR3nt: TGTGCCAGCATTCGGACTAGCGGGGGATTGGATGAGCAGTTCTTC; CDR3aa: CASIRTSGGLDEQFF
d_gene: NA; v_gene: TRBV19; abundance: NA; j_gene: TRBJ1-1; CDR3nt: TGTGCCAGTCAACCGGGCGACAGGTGGACGAACACTGAAGCTTTCTTT; CDR3aa: CASQPGDRWTNTEAFF
d_gene: TRBD2; v_gene: TRBV2; abundance: NA; j_gene: TRBJ2-1; CDR3nt: TGTGCCAGCAGGATACCTGGCGGGGGGGCCTACAATGAGCAGTTCTTC; CDR3aa: CASRIPGGGAYNEQFF
d_gene: TRBD1; v_gene: TRBV5-1; abundance: few; j_gene: TRBJ2-7; CDR3nt: TGCGCCAGCCGATCCGGGACAGGGGCCAACGAGCAGTACTTC; CDR3aa: CASRSGTGANEQYF
d_gene: TRBD2; v_gene: TRBV19; abundance: few; j_gene: TRBJ2-3; CDR3nt: TGTGCCAGTAGTATAGGACTAGCGGGGGGGACAGATACGCAGTATTTT; CDR3aa: CASSIGLAGGTDTQYF
d_gene: NA; v_gene: TRBV7-3; abundance: NA; j_gene: TRBJ1-1; CDR3nt: TGTGCCAGCAGCTTAACAAGCCGGACTGAAGCTTTCTTT; CDR3aa: CASSLTSRTEAFF
d_gene: TRBD1; v_gene: TRBV6-5; abundance: NA; j_gene: TRBJ2-7; CDR3nt: TGTGCCAGCAGTTACTCGAAATGGACAGGGGAGTTGTACTTC; CDR3aa: CASSYSKWTGELYF